A single TCR beta chain is shown here with its context. What it binds is not known. Noted treatment: approximately 11-day PBMC culture with coronavirus spike peptide pools or control peptides (ViraFEST assay). V lost 6 bases, J lost 2 bases, and 11 bases stayed unmatched. The V gene's germline CDR1 is MNHEY and CDR2 SMNVEV (reference sequence). CDR3 length: 16 residues. The Oncomine TCR Beta short-read assay was what sequenced the DNA obtained from cultured CD4+ T cells. TCRdb processed the PCR reads anew with MiXCR; each CDR3 protein has one entry. The table has approximately 17,000 distinct CDR3 sequences, about half seen once. This sample is drawn from a study of vaccination and CD4 T cells after COVID-19. Study overall: Median time from second vaccine dose to sampling was 72 days (14 to 241).

General study results and limits: A nonsignificant median increase from 21 to 38 SARS-CoV-2-reactive clonotypes was observed.

The clonotype originates from a human donor who had recovered from COVID-19. Specimen: CD4+ T cells from blood, cultured in vitro. The rearrangement links TRBV27 to TRBJ2-3; 7 positions match TRBD1. CDR3 sequence (DNA): TGTGCCAGCAGCTGGGGGACAGCAAAATTCACAGATACGCAGTATTTT. It translates to CASSWGTAKFTDTQYF.